Each of the 9 T cell receptor beta chains below was sequenced from the same sample in a study of blood T cell repertoires in COVID-19. Generated by immunoSEQ multiplex PCR, the TCRdb table keeps only in-frame clones and is missing some. The data contain around 340,000 clones, around nine tenths of them singletons. Sequencing was done on a sample of peripheral blood. The receptors originated from a woman aged 55-70 years with COVID-19, enrolled during active disease.

This clone was observed once. V is TRBV10-3 and J is TRBJ2-1; possibly TRBD1 for D (6 bases). Trimming left V 3 bases short and J 5 bases short, with 17 bases between. Germline V lookup: CDR1 ENHRY, CDR2 SYGVKD. The CDR3 has 16 amino acids. CDR3 region: CAISDSGQGPDNEQFF. The DNA for the CDR3 is TGTGCCATCAGTGATTCGGGGCAGGGGCCCGACAATGAGCAGTTCTTC.

V gene TRBV13 combines with J gene TRBJ2-7; D is unresolved. V was cut by 0 bases and J by 7 bases, with 4 bases left in between. Germline CDR1 and CDR2: PRHDT and FYEKMQ (reference sequence). This CDR3 is built from 11 residues. The CDR3 here is CASSLGREQYF. The CDR3, as DNA: TGTGCCAGCAGCTTAGGGAGGGAGCAGTACTTC.

The chain couples TRBV5-1 to TRBJ1-1; TRBD1 might be the D (5 bases). The ends were cut back, 1 base at V and 5 bases at J, with 9 bases in the middle. This CDR3 is 13 amino acids long. Germline CDR1 reads SGHRS; CDR2 reads YFSETQ. In nucleotides, the CDR3 is TGCGCCAGCAGCTTGTCAGGGATGACTGAAGCTTTCTTT. Encoded protein: CASSLSGMTEAFF.

V usage is TRBV13 and J usage is TRBJ2-5, with TRBD2 matching over 8 bases. V lost 3 bases, J lost 9 bases, and 6 bases stayed unmatched. This CDR3 contains 13 residues. Per the germline V gene, CDR1 is PRHDT and CDR2 is FYEKMQ (reference sequence). The CDR3 sequence is CASSLGLVEAQYF. CDR3 nucleotides: TGTGCCAGCAGCTTGGGACTAGTTGAGGCCCAGTACTTC. The complete variable domain, with remaining parts taken from reference TRBV13 and TRBJ2-5, reads AAGVIQSPRHLIKEKRETATLKCYPIPRHDTVYWYQQGPGQDPQFLISFYEKMQSDKGSIPDRFSAQQFSDYHSELNMSSLELGDSALYFCASSLGLVEAQYFGPGTRLLVL.

DNA of the CDR3: TGCGCCAGCAGTCAATCGACATCAGGAACAGGCTCGCAGTACTTC. It translates to CASSQSTSGTGSQYF. This chain uses TRBV23-1 with TRBJ2-7; tentatively, D is TRBD1 (5 bases). TRBV23-1 is noted as an ORF with a role that remains uncertain. This CDR3 region has 15 residues. V gave up 0 bases and J gave up 9 bases, with 18 bases separating them.

In regard to this clone: The sample holds other DNA sequences that translate to the same CDR3. V is TRBV10-3 and J is TRBJ2-2; perhaps TRBD2 as D (7 bases). V shed 4 bases and J shed 0 bases, with 9 bases lying between them. The germline V gene encodes CDR1 ENHRY and CDR2 SYGVKD. The length of the CDR3 is 15 residues. CDR3 sequence reads: CAISGGGANTGELFF. The CDR3 coding sequence is TGTGCCATCAGTGGAGGGGGGGCGAACACCGGGGAGCTGTTTTTT.

The CDR3: CASSDKPRTEAFF. The DNA of the CDR3 is TGTGCCAGCAGCGACAAACCGAGGACTGAAGCTTTCTTT. The chain is built from TRBV9 and TRBJ1-1; D gene uncertain. This CDR3 has 13 amino acids. CDR1 is SGDLS, CDR2 YYNGEE, per germline. The germline V and J ends were trimmed by 3 bases and 5 bases, with 11 bases remaining between them.

Notes on this clone: Compared with germline, one end of the junction differs, possibly owing to a read error. The chain is built from TRBV12-5 and TRBJ1-2, with 10 bases matching TRBD1. Per the germline V gene, CDR1 is LGHNT and CDR2 is FRNRAP. The CDR3 is 16 residues long. For the CDR3, the DNA is TGTGCTAGTGGCTTGGGACAAGGGACAGGGGAGGTTGGCTACACCTTC. It specifies CASGLGQGTGEVGYTF.

This clone has just a few counts. J is TRBJ1-1 and V is TRBV5-6; no firm D call. Germline CDR1 SGHDT, CDR2 YYEEEE. The V end was cut by 1 base, the J end by 4 bases, with 11 bases between. This CDR3 region has 14 residues. CDR3 sequence (DNA): TGTGCCAGCAGCTTGACGGGTCGATTCACTGAAGCTTTCTTT. It encodes CASSLTGRFTEAFF. The entire variable domain, with the rest obtained from reference TRBV5-6 and TRBJ1-1, is as follows: DAGVTQSPTHLIKTRGQQVTLRCSPKSGHDTVSWYQQALGQGPQFIFQYYEEEERQRGNFPDRFSGHQFPNYSSELNVNALLLGDSALYLCASSLTGRFTEAFFGQGTRLTVV.